The sequence of this T cell receptor beta chain was determined in a study of T cells expressing NK-cell markers. Study summary: Beta-chain profiling covered CD3+CD56+NKG2C+, CD3+CD56+NKG2C- and CD3+CD56-NKG2C+ sorted subsets. Study outcomes and limitations: Roughly six of the donors carried dominant NKG2C+ clonotypes that took up roughly 1.0-8% of their CD8+ T cells.

Regarding this clonotype: The antigen remains unidentified.

CDR3 length: 12 residues. In germline, CDR1 is GTSNPN, CDR2 SVGIG (reference sequence). TCR beta cDNA was generated via 5'RACE template switching incorporating UMIs. Using the 5' RACE reads, TCRdb records one entry per CDR3 protein without DNA. Its table lists 250,000 or so distinct CDR3 sequences. Source material: blood T cells: a sorted CD56 or NKG2C T cell subset, CD4+ or CD8+ T cells, or bulk PBMC T cells (not recorded which). The rearrangement links TRBV30 to TRBJ1-4; the TRBD1 assignment by TCRdb is unverifiable without DNA. This clonotype was obtained from a woman aged 18-69 years in good health. The CDR3 is CASTGGSEKLFF.